The 18 T cell receptor beta chains listed next were all sequenced from one sample in a study of cytomegalovirus exposure and HLA in healthy donors. Primers included in the PCR were 60 Vbeta and 13 Jbeta primers. The protocol was immunoSEQ multiplex PCR, while the TCRdb copy is restricted to in-frame clones and leaves out a portion. In the table there are approximately 160,000 clones, around 68% of which are singletons. The sequencing sample was made of PBMCs. These TCRs come from a man aged 45 to 65 in good health and CMV-seronegative.

V is TRBV2 and J is TRBJ2-7; 12 bases are shared with TRBD1. V shed 7 bases and J 6 bases; nucleotides not matched to a gene: 10. This CDR3 comprises 15 residues. Germline assignment: CDR1 SNHLY and CDR2 FYNNEI. The CDR3 reads CASTYWGQGAGEQYF. The DNA of the CDR3 is TGTGCCAGCACCTACTGGGGACAGGGGGCAGGCGAGCAGTACTTC.

This clone has a handful of counts. The chain couples TRBV12-5 to TRBJ2-3, with 8 bases aligning to TRBD2. Germline CDR1 LGHNT, CDR2 FRNRAP. This CDR3 region has 14 residues. Trimming took 6 bases from V and 0 from J; bases not matched to a gene: 2. The CDR3: CASGRGGSTDTQYF. The CDR3 DNA is TGTGCTAGTGGACGGGGGGGTAGCACAGATACGCAGTATTTT.

CDR3 amino acids: CASSPAGGYEQYF. The CDR3 nucleotides read TGTGCCAGCAGCCCCGCCGGTGGTTACGAGCAGTACTTC. V gene TRBV7-9 combines with J gene TRBJ2-7; no clear D gene. Germline CDR1 reads SEHNR; CDR2 reads FQNEAQ (reference sequence). CDR3 length: 13 amino acids. V shed 5 bases and J shed 4 bases, with 12 bases lying between them.

This chain connects TRBV28 to TRBJ1-4; no firm D call. This CDR3 is 14 amino acids long. Trimming stripped 5 bases from V and 8 bases from J, with 15 bases between. The V gene's germline CDR1 is MDHEN and CDR2 SYDVKM. CDR3 coding DNA: TGTGCCAGCAGTCCGAGGAGGATTGAGGAAAAACTGTTTTTT. Protein product: CASSPRRIEEKLFF. The full variable domain, rest sourced from reference TRBV28 and TRBJ1-4, is DVKVTQSSRYLVKRTGEKVFLECVQDMDHENMFWYRQDPGLGLRLIYFSYDVKMKEKGDIPEGYSVSREKKERFSLILESASTNQTSMYLCASSPRRIEEKLFFGSGTQLSVL.

The chain employs TRBV15 and TRBJ1-1, with D possibly being TRBD1 (5 bases). This CDR3 is 14 amino acids long. V dropped 3 bases and J dropped 6 bases, with 14 bases sitting between them. Germline CDR1 LNHNV, CDR2 YYDKDF (reference sequence). The CDR3 DNA reads TGTGCCACCAGCAGGGGGGGGAAGGGATCTGAAGCTTTCTTT. Its translation is CATSRGGKGSEAFF. Variable domain in full (rest from reference TRBV15 and TRBJ1-1): DAMVIQNPRYQVTQFGKPVTLSCSQTLNHNVMYWYQQKSSQAPKLLFHYYDKDFNNEADTPDNFQSRRPNTSFCFLDIRSPGLGDTAMYLCATSRGGKGSEAFFGQGTRLTVV.

The V gene is TRBV5-1, the J gene TRBJ2-2, with 7 bases lining up with TRBD1. Germline V lookup: CDR1 SGHRS, CDR2 YFSETQ. The CDR3 runs to 15 residues. The J segment lost 1 base and the V segment lost 5 bases, leaving 5 bases of the junction unmatched. For the CDR3, the DNA is TGCGCCAGCAGTTTCGGGACAGTGAACACCGGGGAGCTGTTTTTT. Protein: CASSFGTVNTGELFF.

The chain has TRBV6-1 and TRBJ1-5; TRBD1 aligns across 12 bases. After removal of 10 bases from V and 5 bases from J, the junction contained 6 bases not matched to a gene. The germline V gene encodes CDR1 MNHNS and CDR2 SASEGT. CDR3 length: 14 amino acids. The CDR3 region has the DNA TGTGCCATCGAAGGGACAGGGGGCGATCAGCCCCAGCATTTT. This sequence encodes CAIEGTGGDQPQHF.

V usage is TRBV5-1 and J usage is TRBJ2-2; 14 bases match TRBD2. The germline V gene encodes CDR1 SGHRS and CDR2 YFSETQ. V dropped 3 bases and J dropped 5; count of bases not matched to a gene: 3. The CDR3 runs 16 residues. CDR3 region: CASSSWTSGGTGELFF. The CDR3 DNA sequence: TGCGCCAGCAGCTCATGGACTAGCGGGGGGACCGGGGAGCTGTTTTTT.

This clone came up a few times. The rearrangement links TRBV19 to TRBJ2-5; 7 nucleotides line up with TRBD2. Germline V CDR1 and CDR2: LNHDA, SQIVND (reference sequence). V trimming: 1 base; J trimming: 2 bases; junction bases outside the gene matches: 1. This CDR3 has 14 amino acids. DNA of the CDR3: TGTGCCAGTAGTATAGCGGGGGGACAAGAGACCCAGTACTTC. Its translation is CASSIAGGQETQYF. The variable domain in full, with the rest retrieved from reference TRBV19 and TRBJ2-5, is DGGITQSPKYLFRKEGQNVTLSCEQNLNHDAMYWYRQDPGQGLRLIYYSQIVNDFQKGDIAEGYSVSREKKESFPLTVTSAQKNPTAFYLCASSIAGGQETQYFGPGTRLLVL.

The rearrangement links TRBV9 to TRBJ2-5; TRBD1 matches 8 bases. Germline-derived CDR1 and CDR2 are SGDLS and YYNGEE. CDR3 size: 15 residues. The junction had 7 bases not matched to a gene; V was cut back by 4 bases and J by 2 bases. The CDR3 DNA is TGTGCCAGCAGCTTAGGGGGACAGGATCAAGAGACCCAGTACTTC. Amino acid sequence: CASSLGGQDQETQYF.

The J gene is TRBJ1-6, the V gene TRBV5-6; tentative D call: TRBD1 (5 bases). CDR3 length equals 16 residues. V gave up 1 base and J gave up 5 bases, with 13 bases separating them. Per germline, CDR1 SGHDT and CDR2 YYEEEE. The CDR3 region is CASSLRAPGDNSPLHF. CDR3 nucleotides: TGTGCCAGCAGCTTGAGGGCACCGGGGGATAATTCACCCCTCCACTTT.

The J gene is TRBJ2-3, the V gene TRBV18; 7 positions match TRBD1. V was clipped by 4 bases and J by 7 bases; unmatched bases: 5. The CDR3 contains 13 residues. Germline V gives CDR1 KGHSH, CDR2 LQKENI. The CDR3 here is CASSRQGQNTQYF. Here the CDR3 DNA reads TGTGCCAGCTCACGGCAGGGACAGAATACGCAGTATTTT.

This clone showed up just once. V and J are TRBV29-1 and TRBJ1-1, with 7 positions matching TRBD1. Germline lookup yields CDR1 SQVTM and CDR2 ANQGSEA. V lost 8 bases and J lost 7; bases outside the gene matches: 4. The CDR3 runs to 10 residues. The CDR3 region has the DNA TGCAGCTCTGGACAGGTTGAAGCTTTCTTT. Translation gives CSSGQVEAFF.

The chain has TRBV10-1 and TRBJ1-1, with 9 bases lining up with TRBD1. Germline V gene data show CDR1 as WNHNN and CDR2 as SYGVQD (reference sequence). The CDR3 is 16 residues long. Trimming at V came to 0 bases and at J to 0 bases, leaving 2 bases not matched to a gene. The CDR3 sequence is CASSESDRGMNTEAFF. DNA of the CDR3: TGCGCCAGCAGTGAGTCGGACAGGGGTATGAACACTGAAGCTTTCTTT.

The sample holds a few counts of this clone. The chain links TRBV6-1 to TRBJ2-1, with 12 bases lining up with TRBD1. J was trimmed by 6 bases and V by 9 bases; bases with no gene match: 6. Germline V CDR1 and CDR2: MNHNS, SASEGT. The CDR3 covers 14 residues. The CDR3, as DNA: TGTGCCAGTCTAACGGGACAGGGGGCCAATGAGCAGTTCTTC. Translated: CASLTGQGANEQFF.

In its sample, this clone was seen once. The CDR3: CASSSVTGLQETQYF. The DNA for the CDR3 is TGCGCCAGCAGCTCCGTGACAGGCTTACAAGAGACCCAGTACTTC. The V call is TRBV5-1, the J call TRBJ2-5; D possibly corresponds to TRBD1 (6 bases). V lost 3 bases and J lost 2, with 14 bases in between. The CDR3 is made up of 15 amino acids. The germline V gene has CDR1 SGHRS and CDR2 YFSETQ.

This clone came up a few times. V gene TRBV5-1 combines with J gene TRBJ2-5; TRBD2 aligns across 10 bases. The ends lost 0 bases at V and 1 base at J; junction bases unmatched: 3. The CDR3 contains 16 residues. Germline V lookup: CDR1 SGHRS, CDR2 YFSETQ. CDR3 DNA sequence: TGCGCCAGCAGCTTGGCAGTAGCGGGGGGCCAAGAGACCCAGTACTTC. Protein product: CASSLAVAGGQETQYF.

About this clone: Compared with germline, one end of the junction differs, possibly owing to a read error. V is TRBV11-2 and J is TRBJ1-6; TRBD1 is a possible D gene (6 bases). The CDR3 contains 15 residues. CDR1 SGHAT and CDR2 FQNNGV come from the germline V gene. CDR3 amino acids: CASSVYRDTDSPPHF. DNA for the CDR3: TGTGCCAGCAGCGTTTACCGGGACACCGATTCACCCCCCCACTTT.